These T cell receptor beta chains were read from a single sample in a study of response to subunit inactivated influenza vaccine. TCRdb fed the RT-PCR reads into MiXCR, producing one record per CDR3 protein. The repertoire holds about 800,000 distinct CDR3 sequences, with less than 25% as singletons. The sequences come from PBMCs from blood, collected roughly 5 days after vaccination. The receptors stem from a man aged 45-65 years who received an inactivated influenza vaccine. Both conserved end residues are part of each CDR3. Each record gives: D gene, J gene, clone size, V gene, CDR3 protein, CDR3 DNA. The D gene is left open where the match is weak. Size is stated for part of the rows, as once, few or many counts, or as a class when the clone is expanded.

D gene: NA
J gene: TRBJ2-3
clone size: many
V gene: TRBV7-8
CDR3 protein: CASSTGSSTDTQYF
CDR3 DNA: TGTGCCAGTTCGACAGGTTCTAGCACAGATACGCAGTATTTT

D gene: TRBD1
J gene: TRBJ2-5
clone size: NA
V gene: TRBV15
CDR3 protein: CATSTRTGGGETQYF
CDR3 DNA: TGTGCCACCAGCACCCGGACAGGGGGAGGAGAGACCCAGTACTTC

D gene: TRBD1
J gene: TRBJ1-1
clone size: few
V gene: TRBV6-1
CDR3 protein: CASSEWTGENTEAFF
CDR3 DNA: TGTGCCAGCAGCGAGTGGACAGGCGAGAACACTGAAGCTTTCTTT

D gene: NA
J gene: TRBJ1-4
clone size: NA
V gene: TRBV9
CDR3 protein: CASSADRGGEKLFF
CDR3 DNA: TGTGCCAGCAGCGCCGACAGAGGTGGTGAAAAACTGTTTTTT

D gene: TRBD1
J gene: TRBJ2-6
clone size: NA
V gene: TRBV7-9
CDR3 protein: CASTGVGANVLTF
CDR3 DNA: TGTGCCAGTACAGGGGTTGGGGCCAACGTCCTGACTTTC

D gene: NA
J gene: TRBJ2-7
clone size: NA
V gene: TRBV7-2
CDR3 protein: CASSSAGRRYF
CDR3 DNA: TGTGCCAGCAGCTCAGCGGGTCGGCGGTACTTC

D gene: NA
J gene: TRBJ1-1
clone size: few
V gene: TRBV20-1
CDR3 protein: CSARPRGDLEAFF
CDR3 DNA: TGCAGTGCTAGACCCCGAGGAGACCTTGAAGCTTTCTTT

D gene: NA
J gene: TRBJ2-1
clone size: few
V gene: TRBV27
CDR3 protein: CASSLTEGPYNEQFF
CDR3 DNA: TGTGCCAGCAGCCTTACTGAGGGGCCGTACAATGAGCAGTTCTTC

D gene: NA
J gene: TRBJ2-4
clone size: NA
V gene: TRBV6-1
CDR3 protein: CASSESRVYF
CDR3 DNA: TGTGCCAGCAGTGAATCCCGGGTGTACTTC

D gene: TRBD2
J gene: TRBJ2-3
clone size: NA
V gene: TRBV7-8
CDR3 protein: CASSLHRGGSADTQYF
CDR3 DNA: TGTGCCAGCAGCTTACATAGGGGCGGGAGTGCAGATACGCAGTATTTT

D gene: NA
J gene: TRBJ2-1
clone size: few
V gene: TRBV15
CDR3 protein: CATSSLPGTGTNEQFF
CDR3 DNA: TGTGCCACCAGCAGTCTACCCGGGACGGGGACGAATGAGCAGTTCTTC

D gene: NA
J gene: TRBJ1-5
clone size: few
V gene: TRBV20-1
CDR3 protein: CSARDGTYSQHF
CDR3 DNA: TGCAGTGCTAGGGATGGGACTTATTCCCAGCATTTT

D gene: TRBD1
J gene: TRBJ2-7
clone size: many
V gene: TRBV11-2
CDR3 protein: CASSPSTGTVNEQYF
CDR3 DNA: TGTGCCAGCAGCCCAAGTACCGGGACAGTCAACGAGCAGTACTTC

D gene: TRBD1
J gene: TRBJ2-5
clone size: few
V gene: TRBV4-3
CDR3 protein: CASSQMDRDGETQYF
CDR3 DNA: TGCGCCAGCAGCCAGATGGACAGGGATGGAGAGACCCAGTACTTC

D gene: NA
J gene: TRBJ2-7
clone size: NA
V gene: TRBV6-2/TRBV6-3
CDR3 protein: CASSYNRWQQYF
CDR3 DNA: TGTGCCAGCAGTTACAACAGGTGGCAGCAGTACTTC

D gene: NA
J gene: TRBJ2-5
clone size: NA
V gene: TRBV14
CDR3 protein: CASSQSVTQYF
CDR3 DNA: TGTGCCAGCAGCCAATCGGTGACCCAGTACTTC

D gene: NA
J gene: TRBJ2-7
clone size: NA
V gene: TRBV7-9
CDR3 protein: CASSSRTADYEQYF
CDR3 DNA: TGTGCCAGCAGCTCCCGGACAGCCGACTACGAGCAGTACTTC

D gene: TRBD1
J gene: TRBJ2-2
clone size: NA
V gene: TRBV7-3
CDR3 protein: CASSFGTGPPGELFF
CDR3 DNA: TGTGCCAGCAGCTTTGGGACAGGACCCCCCGGGGAGCTGTTTTTT

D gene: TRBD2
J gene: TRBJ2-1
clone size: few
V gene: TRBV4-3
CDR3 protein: CASSQDSRGGWVNEQFF
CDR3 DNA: TGCGCCAGCAGCCAAGATTCCCGGGGGGGCTGGGTGAATGAGCAGTTCTTC

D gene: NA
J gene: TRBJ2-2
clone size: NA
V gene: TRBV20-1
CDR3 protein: CSARDFYNTGELFF
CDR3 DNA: TGCAGTGCTAGAGATTTTTACAACACCGGGGAGCTGTTTTTT

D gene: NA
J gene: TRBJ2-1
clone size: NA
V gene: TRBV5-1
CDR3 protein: CASSLSPGAPEQFF
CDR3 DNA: TGCGCCAGCAGCCTAAGCCCCGGGGCCCCCGAGCAGTTCTTC

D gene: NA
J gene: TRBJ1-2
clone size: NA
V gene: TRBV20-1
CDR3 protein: CSARDQGISNYGYTF
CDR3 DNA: TGCAGTGCTAGAGATCAAGGGATTTCTAACTATGGCTACACCTTC

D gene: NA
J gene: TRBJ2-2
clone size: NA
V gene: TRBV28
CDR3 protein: CASSSWGFSTGELFF
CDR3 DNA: TGTGCCAGCAGCTCGTGGGGGTTTTCCACCGGGGAGCTGTTTTTT

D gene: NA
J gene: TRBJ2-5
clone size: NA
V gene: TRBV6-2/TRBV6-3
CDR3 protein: CASSSQGPRYF
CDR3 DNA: TGTGCCAGCAGCTCCCAGGGACCCCGATACTTC

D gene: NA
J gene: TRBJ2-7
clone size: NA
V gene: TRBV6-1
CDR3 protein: CASSDRPIYEQYF
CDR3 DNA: TGTGCCAGCAGTGACCGACCGATATACGAGCAGTACTTC

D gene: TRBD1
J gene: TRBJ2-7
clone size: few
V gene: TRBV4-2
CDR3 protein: CASSQEGGQGRYYEQYF
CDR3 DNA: TGTGCCAGCAGCCAAGAGGGCGGACAGGGGAGGTACTACGAGCAGTACTTC

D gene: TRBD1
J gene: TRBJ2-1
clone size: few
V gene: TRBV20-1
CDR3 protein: CSARNSGGGEQFF
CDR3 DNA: TGCAGTGCGAGGAACTCAGGGGGTGGGGAGCAGTTCTTC

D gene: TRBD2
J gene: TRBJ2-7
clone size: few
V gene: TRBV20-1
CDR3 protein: CSATPASGSYEQYF
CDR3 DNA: TGCAGTGCCACCCCGGCTAGCGGCTCCTACGAGCAGTACTTC

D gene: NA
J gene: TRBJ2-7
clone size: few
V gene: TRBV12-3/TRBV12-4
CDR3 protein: CASTATAYEQYF
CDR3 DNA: TGTGCCAGCACCGCCACAGCCTACGAGCAGTACTTC

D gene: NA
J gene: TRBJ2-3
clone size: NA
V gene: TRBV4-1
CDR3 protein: CASRDTGTSTDTQYF
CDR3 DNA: TGCGCCAGCAGGGACACCGGGACTAGCACAGATACGCAGTATTTT

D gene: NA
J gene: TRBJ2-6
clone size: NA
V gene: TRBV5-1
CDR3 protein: CASSLAVIRSGANVLTF
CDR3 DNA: TGCGCCAGCAGCTTGGCCGTAATTCGCTCTGGGGCCAACGTCCTGACTTTC

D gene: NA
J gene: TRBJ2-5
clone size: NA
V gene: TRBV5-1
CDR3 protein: CASSAGTDVETQYF
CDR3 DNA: TGCGCCAGCAGCGCAGGGACCGACGTAGAGACCCAGTACTTC

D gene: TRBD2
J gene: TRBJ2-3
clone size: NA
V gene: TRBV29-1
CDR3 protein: CSVRGVVAGGSDTQYF
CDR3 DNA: TGCAGCGTTCGAGGAGTGGTAGCGGGGGGGTCAGATACGCAGTATTTT

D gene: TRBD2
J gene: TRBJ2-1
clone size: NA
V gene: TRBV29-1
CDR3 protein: CSVVWGLATEQFF
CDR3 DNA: TGCAGCGTTGTCTGGGGACTAGCGACTGAGCAGTTCTTC

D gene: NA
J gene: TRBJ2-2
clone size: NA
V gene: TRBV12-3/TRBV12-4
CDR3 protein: CASSNRGPGTGELFF
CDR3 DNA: TGTGCCAGCAGTAATAGGGGACCGGGCACCGGGGAGCTGTTTTTT

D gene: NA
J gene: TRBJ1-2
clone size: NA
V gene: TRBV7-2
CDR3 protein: CASSWTETNYGYTF
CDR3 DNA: TGTGCCAGCAGCTGGACAGAGACTAACTATGGCTACACCTTC

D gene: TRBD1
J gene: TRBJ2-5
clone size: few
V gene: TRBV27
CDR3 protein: CASSSLGTDDETQYF
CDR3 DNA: TGTGCCAGCAGCTCGCTGGGGACAGATGATGAGACCCAGTACTTC

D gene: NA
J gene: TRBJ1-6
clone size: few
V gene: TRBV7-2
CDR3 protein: CASSQWDGKNTLHF
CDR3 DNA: TGTGCCAGCAGCCAATGGGACGGAAAAAACACCCTCCACTTT

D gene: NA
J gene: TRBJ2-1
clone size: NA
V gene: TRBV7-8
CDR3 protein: CASSFPGTRYNEQFF
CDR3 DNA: TGTGCCAGCAGCTTCCCCGGGACAAGATACAATGAGCAGTTCTTC

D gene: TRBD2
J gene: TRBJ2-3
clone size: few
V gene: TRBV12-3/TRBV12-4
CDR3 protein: CASSAISSGVPADTQYF
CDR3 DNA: TGTGCCAGCAGCGCTATATCTAGCGGGGTCCCGGCAGATACGCAGTATTTT

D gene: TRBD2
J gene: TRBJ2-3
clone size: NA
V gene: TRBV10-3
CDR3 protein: CAIGPAGGSTDTQYF
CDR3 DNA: TGTGCCATCGGGCCAGCGGGGGGGAGCACAGATACGCAGTATTTT

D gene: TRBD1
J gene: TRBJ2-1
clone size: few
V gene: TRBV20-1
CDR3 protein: CSARKGQGGVHEQFF
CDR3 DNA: TGCAGTGCTCGAAAGGGACAGGGAGGCGTCCATGAGCAGTTCTTC

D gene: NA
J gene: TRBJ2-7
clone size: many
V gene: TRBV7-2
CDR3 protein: CASSQDPPYEQYF
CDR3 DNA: TGTGCCAGCAGCCAGGACCCCCCCTACGAGCAGTACTTC

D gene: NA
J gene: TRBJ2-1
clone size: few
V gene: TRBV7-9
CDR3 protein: CASILGTGYEQFF
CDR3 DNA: TGTGCCAGCATCCTCGGGACCGGGTATGAGCAGTTCTTC

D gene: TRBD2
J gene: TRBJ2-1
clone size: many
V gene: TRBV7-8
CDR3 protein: CASSPRLAGIYNEQFF
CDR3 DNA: TGTGCCAGCAGCCCTCGACTAGCGGGAATCTACAATGAGCAGTTCTTC

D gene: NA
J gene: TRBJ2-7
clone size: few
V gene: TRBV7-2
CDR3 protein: CASSSRTESYEQYF
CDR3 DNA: TGTGCCAGCAGCTCAAGGACGGAATCCTACGAGCAGTACTTC

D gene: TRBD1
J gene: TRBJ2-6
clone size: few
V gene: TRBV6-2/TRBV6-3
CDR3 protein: CASRRTGLGANVLTF
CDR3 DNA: TGTGCCAGCAGGCGGACAGGGTTGGGGGCCAACGTCCTGACTTTC

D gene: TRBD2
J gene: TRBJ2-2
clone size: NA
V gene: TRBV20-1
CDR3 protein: CSATGTSGYNGELFF
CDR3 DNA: TGCAGTGCTACCGGGACTAGCGGTTACAACGGGGAGCTGTTTTTT

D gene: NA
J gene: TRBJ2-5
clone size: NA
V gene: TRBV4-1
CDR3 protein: CASSQEGRWGETQYF
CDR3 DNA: TGCGCCAGCAGCCAAGAGGGACGGTGGGGGGAGACCCAGTACTTC

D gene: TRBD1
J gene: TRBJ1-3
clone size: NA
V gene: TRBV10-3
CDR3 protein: CAIRVTGAGNTIYF
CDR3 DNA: TGTGCCATCAGGGTAACAGGGGCTGGAAACACCATATATTTT

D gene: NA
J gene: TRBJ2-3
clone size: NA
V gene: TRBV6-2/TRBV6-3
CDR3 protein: CASRVQGGSDTQYF
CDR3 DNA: TGTGCCAGCAGGGTACAGGGAGGTTCAGATACGCAGTATTTT

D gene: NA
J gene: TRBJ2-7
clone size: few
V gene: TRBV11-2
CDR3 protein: CASRVAGHEQYF
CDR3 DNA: TGTGCCAGCAGGGTAGCCGGACACGAGCAGTACTTC

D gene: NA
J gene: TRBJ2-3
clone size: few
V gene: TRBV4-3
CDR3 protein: CASSQDRRPSGDTQYF
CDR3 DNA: TGCGCCAGCAGCCAAGACCGCCGCCCCTCTGGGGATACGCAGTATTTT

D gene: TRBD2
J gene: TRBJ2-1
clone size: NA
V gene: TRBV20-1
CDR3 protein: CSGSRAGVKFF
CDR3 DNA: TGCAGTGGTAGTAGGGCGGGAGTGAAGTTCTTC

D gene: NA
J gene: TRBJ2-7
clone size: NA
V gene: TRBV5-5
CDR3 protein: CASSPGQGGSSYEQYF
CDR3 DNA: TGTGCCAGCAGCCCTGGACAGGGCGGGAGCTCCTACGAGCAGTACTTC

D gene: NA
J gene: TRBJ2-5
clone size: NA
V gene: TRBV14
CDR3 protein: CASTRGVQETQYF
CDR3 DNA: TGTGCCAGCACCCGGGGAGTTCAAGAGACCCAGTACTTC

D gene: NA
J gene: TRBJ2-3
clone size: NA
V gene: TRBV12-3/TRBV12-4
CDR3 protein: CASSRDRPSTDTQYF
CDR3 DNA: TGTGCCAGCAGTCGAGACAGGCCTAGCACAGATACGCAGTATTTT

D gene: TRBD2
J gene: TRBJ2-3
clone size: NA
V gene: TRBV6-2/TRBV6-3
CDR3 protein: CASRRPGGGADTQYF
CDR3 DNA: TGTGCCAGCAGACGTCCGGGAGGCGGCGCAGATACGCAGTATTTT

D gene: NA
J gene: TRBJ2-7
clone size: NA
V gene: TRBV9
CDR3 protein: CASSVGTSPIYEQYF
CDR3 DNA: TGTGCCAGCAGCGTAGGGACATCTCCGATATACGAGCAGTACTTC

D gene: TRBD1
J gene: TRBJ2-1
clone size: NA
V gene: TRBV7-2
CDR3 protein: CASSVAGTVDYNEQFF
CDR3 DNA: TGTGCCAGCAGCGTCGCCGGGACAGTCGACTACAATGAGCAGTTCTTC